The clone carrying this T cell receptor (beta chain) has a handful of counts. This sample is drawn from a study of blood T cells in healthy people across ages. Unmatched junction bases numbered 10, after V lost 10 bases and J lost 7 bases. This CDR3 is 15 amino acids long. Per germline, CDR1 LGHNA and CDR2 YNFKEQ. A second roughly 7 to 11 cycle PCR used barcoded and J-beta primers. TCRdb called the 5' RACE reads again in MiXCR, with one record for every CDR3 protein. The table records 450,000 to 700,000 distinct CDR3 sequences, 25% to 30% of them present only once. This receptor was taken from a woman aged 70-85 years in good health. The chain is built from TRBV4-2 and TRBJ2-1; 13 bases agree with TRBD2. Sequences were obtained from blood. CDR3 sequence (DNA): TGTGCCACGAGCACGGGACTAGCGGGGCGGAATGAGCAGTTCTTC. As protein: CATSTGLAGRNEQFF.